This T cell receptor (beta chain) was identified in a study of blood T cell repertoires in COVID-19. Study details: Collection of acute and convalescent COVID-19 samples took place in the United States, Italy and Spain. PBMCs, B-cell-depleted T cells, or T cells provided the cDNA or gDNA that made up the material.

The V and J ends lost 3 bases and 2 bases respectively, with 16 bases between them. This CDR3 is 16 amino acids long. Germline V gene sequence: CDR1 SGHDT, CDR2 YYEEEE. Original processing notes: The assay estimated nucleated cells by amplifying reference gene primers. Sequenced by immunoSEQ multiplex PCR; TCRdb stores in-frame clones only, minus some. The V and J calls and the clone size are those of that table, but D and trimming were determined from the DNA. The sample yields 100,000 to 150,000 clones, 84% seen once. Sequences were obtained from peripheral blood. The chain uses TRBV5-6 and TRBJ2-3, with D possibly matching TRBD2 (5 bases). This TCR derives from a man aged 55-75 years with acute or convalescent COVID-19. In DNA, the CDR3 is TGTGCCAGCAGCTCCACCGGGGTTACAATCACAGATACGCAGTATTTT. This sequence encodes CASSSTGVTITDTQYF.